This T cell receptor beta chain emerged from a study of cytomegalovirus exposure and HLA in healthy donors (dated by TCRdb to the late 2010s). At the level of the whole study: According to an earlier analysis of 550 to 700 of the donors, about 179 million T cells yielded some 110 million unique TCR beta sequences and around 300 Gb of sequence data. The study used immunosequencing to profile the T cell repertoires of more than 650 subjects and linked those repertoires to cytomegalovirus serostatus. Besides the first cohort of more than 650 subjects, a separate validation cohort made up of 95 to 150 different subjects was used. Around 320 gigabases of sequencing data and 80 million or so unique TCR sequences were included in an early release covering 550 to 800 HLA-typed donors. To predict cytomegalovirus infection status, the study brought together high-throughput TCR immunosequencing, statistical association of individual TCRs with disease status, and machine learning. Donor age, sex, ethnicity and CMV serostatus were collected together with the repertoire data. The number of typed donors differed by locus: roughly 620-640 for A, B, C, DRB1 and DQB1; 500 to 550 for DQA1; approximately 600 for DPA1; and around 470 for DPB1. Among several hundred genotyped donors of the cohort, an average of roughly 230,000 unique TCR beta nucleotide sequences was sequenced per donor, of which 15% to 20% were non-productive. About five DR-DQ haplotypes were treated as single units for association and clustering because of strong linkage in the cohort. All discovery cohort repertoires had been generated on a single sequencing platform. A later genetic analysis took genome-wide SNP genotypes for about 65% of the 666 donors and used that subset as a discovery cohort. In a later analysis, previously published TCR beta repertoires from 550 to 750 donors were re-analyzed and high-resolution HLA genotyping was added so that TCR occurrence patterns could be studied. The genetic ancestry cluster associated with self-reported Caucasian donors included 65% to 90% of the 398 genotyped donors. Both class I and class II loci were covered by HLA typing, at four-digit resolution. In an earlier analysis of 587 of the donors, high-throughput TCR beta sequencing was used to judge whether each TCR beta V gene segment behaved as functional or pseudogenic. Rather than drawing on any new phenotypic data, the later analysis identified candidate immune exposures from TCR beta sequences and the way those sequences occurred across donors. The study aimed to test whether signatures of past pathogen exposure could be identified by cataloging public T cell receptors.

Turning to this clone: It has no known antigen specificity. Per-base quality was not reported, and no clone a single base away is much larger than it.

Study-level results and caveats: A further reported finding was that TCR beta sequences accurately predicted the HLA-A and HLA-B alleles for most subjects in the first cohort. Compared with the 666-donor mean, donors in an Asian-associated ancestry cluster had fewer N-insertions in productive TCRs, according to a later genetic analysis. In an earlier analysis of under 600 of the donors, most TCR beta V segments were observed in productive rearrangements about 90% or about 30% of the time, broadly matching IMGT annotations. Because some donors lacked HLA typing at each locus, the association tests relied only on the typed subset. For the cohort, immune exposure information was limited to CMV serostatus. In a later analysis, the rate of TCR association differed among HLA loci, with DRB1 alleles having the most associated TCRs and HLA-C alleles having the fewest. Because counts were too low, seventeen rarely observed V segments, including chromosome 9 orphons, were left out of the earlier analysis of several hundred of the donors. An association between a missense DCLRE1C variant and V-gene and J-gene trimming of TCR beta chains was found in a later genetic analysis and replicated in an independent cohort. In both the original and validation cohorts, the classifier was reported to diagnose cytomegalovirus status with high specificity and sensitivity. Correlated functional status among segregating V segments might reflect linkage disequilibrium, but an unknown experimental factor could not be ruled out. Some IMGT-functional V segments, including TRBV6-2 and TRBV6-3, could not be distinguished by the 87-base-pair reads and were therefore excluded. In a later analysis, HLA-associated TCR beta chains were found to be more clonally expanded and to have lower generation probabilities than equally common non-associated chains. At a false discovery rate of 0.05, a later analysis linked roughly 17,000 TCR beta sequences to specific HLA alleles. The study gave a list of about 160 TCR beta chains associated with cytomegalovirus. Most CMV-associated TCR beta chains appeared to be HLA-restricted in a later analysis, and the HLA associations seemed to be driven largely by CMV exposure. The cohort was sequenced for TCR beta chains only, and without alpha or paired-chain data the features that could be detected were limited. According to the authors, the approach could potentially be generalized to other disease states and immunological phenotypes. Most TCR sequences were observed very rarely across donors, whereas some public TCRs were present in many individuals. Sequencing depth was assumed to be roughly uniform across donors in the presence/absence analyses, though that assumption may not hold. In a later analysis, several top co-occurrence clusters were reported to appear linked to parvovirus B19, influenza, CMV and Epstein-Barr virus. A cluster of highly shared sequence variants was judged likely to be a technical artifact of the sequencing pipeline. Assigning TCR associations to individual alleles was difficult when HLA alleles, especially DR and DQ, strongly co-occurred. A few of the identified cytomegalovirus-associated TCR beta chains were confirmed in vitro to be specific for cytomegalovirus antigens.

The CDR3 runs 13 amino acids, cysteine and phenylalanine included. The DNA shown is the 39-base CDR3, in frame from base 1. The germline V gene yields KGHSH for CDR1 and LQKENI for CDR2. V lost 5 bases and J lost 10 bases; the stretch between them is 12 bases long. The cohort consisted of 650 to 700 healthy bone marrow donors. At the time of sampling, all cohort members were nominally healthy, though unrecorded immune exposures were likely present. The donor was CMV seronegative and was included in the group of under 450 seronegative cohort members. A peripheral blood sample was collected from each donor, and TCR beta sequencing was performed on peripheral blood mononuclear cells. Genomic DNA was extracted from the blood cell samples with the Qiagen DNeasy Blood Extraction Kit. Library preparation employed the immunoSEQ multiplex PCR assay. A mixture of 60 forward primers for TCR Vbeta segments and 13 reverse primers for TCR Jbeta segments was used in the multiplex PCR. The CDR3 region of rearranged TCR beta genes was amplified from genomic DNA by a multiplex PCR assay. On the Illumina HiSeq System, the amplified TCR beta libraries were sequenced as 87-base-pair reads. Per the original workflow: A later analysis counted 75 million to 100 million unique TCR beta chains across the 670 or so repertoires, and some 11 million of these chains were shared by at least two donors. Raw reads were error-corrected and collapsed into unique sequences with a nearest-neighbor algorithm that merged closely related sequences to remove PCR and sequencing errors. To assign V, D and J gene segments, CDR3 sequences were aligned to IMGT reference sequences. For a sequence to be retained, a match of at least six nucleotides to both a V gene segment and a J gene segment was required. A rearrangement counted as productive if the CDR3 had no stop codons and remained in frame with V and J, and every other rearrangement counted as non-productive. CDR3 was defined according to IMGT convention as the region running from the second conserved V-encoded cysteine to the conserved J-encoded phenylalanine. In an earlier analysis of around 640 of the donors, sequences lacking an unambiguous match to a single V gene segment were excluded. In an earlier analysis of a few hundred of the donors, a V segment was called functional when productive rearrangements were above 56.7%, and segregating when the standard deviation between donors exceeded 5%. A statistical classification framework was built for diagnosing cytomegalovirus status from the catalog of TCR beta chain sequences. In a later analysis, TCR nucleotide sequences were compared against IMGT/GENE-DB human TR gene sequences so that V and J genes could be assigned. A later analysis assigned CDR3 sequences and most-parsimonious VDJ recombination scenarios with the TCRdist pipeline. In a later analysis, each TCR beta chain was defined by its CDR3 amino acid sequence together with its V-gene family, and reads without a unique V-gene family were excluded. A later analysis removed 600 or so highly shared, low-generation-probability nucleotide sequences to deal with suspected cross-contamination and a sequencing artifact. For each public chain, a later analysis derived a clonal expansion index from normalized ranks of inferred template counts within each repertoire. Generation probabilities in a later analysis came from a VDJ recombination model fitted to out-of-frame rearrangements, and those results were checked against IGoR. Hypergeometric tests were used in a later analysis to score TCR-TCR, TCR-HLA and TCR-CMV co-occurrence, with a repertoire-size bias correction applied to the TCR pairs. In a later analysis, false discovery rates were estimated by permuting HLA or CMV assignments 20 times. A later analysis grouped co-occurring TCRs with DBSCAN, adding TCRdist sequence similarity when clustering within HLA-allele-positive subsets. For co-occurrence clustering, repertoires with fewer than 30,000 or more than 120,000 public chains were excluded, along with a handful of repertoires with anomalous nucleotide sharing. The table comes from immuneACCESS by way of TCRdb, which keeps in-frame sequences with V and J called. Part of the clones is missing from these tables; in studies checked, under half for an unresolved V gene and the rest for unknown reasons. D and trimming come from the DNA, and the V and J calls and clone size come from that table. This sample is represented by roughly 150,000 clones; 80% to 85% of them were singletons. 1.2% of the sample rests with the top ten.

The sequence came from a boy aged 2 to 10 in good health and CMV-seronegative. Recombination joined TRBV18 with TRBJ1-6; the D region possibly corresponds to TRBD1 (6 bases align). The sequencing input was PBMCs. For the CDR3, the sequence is CASSKGGESPLHF. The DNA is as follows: TGTGCCAGCTCAAAAGGGGGTGAGTCACCCCTCCACTTT.